The 13 T cell receptor beta chains reported below all come from one sample, sequenced in a study of CD8 T cells in Susac syndrome. Random hexamers primed reverse transcription of about 0.45 to 1 ug RNA. TCRdb itself ran the immunoSEQ multiplex PCR reads through MiXCR, one entry per CDR3 protein. The sample comprises a few hundred thousand distinct CDR3 sequences, around 85% of which are singletons, and under 0.15% rests with the top ten. The specimen sequenced was CD8+ T cells from PBMCs. Receptors originate from a human donor with multiple sclerosis.

The rearrangement links TRBV4-1 to TRBJ1-6; no firm D call. The CDR3 is 14 residues long. V shed 2 bases and J shed 10 bases, with 12 bases lying between them. Germline CDR1 reads MGHRA; CDR2 reads YSYEKL. The CDR3 coding sequence is TGCGCCAGCAGCCAAATTGGGGAACAATCACCCCTCCACTTT. It yields the protein CASSQIGEQSPLHF.

Of note for this clonotype: A read error may produce the germline difference seen at one junction end. The chain couples TRBV4-1 to TRBJ1-5, with a tentative D call TRBD1 (6 bases). This CDR3 spans 16 amino acids. CDR1 and CDR2 (germline): MGHRA, YSYEKL. The CDR3 sequence is CASSQGGTRDLVGFRF. The CDR3, as DNA: TGCGCCAGCAGCCAAGGGGGGACACGGGACCTTGTGGGGTTTCGTTTT.

The chain combines TRBV2 with TRBJ2-1; D might be TRBD2 (6 bases). In germline, CDR1 is SNHLY, CDR2 FYNNEI. V gave up 8 bases and J gave up 3 bases, with 8 bases separating them. The CDR3 runs 12 residues. In DNA, the CDR3 is TGTGCCAGCCCCGGGAGCTACAATGAGCAGTTCTTC. Translation: CASPGSYNEQFF.

The chain couples TRBV29-1 to TRBJ2-7, with D hard to call. The length of the CDR3 is 11 residues. The germline V gene has CDR1 SQVTM and CDR2 ANQGSEA. V was shortened by 7 bases and J by 1 base, with 8 bases between the two germline ends. The CDR3, as DNA: TGCAGCGCTGGGGTTTCCTACGAGCAGTACTTC. Protein: CSAGVSYEQYF.

This clonotype was seen a few times. This sequence joins TRBV6-5 and TRBJ2-7; the match to TRBD2 covers 7 bases. The CDR3 is 15 amino acids. Germline trimming cut 0 bases from V and 1 base from J; bases unmatched to any gene: 3. Germline CDR1 is MNHEY and CDR2 is SVGAGI. This CDR3 is CASSYSSGGSYEQYF. The CDR3 nucleotides read TGTGCCAGCAGTTACTCATCGGGGGGATCCTACGAGCAGTACTTC.

This chain joins TRBV12-3 or TRBV12-4 and TRBJ2-3, with 9 nucleotides matching TRBD2. This CDR3 region has 14 residues. V lost 6 bases and J lost 4; bases outside the gene matches: 5. The CDR3 DNA follows: TGTGCCAGCAGCTCTAGCGGGATCGCAGATACGCAGTATTTT. Encoded protein: CASSSSGIADTQYF.

The J gene is TRBJ1-5, the V gene TRBV4-1; a possible D gene is TRBD1 (5 bases). Trimming pared 1 base from V and 2 bases from J, leaving 6 bases between. This CDR3 spans 14 amino acids. CDR1 is MGHRA, CDR2 YSYEKL, per germline. The CDR3: CASSQGQRNQPQHF. Written as DNA, the CDR3 is TGCGCCAGCAGCCAAGGACAGCGCAATCAGCCCCAGCATTTT.

In DNA form, the CDR3 reads TGTGCCAGCAGTTTATCTTCGCAACGTTCTCTGCGGGACGAGCAGTACTTC. Encoded protein: CASSLSSQRSLRDEQYF. This chain links TRBV27 with TRBJ2-7; possibly TRBD2 for D (5 bases). Germline V gene sequence: CDR1 MNHEY, CDR2 SMNVEV (reference sequence). This CDR3 comprises 17 residues. The germline V and J ends were trimmed by 0 bases and 5 bases, with 20 bases remaining between them.

The chain recombines TRBV6-5 with TRBJ2-7; D is possibly TRBD2 (7 bases). The CDR3 extends over 14 amino acids. From germline, CDR1 is MNHEY and CDR2 SVGAGI. Deletions cut 2 bases from V and 3 bases from J, with 11 bases between. The DNA for the CDR3 is TGTGCCAGCAGTTACGGGGGGGCACGCTACGAGCAGTACTTC. It codes for CASSYGGARYEQYF.

This chain connects TRBV6-5 to TRBJ1-1; 10 bases are shared with TRBD1. The V gene end was trimmed by 6 bases and the J gene end by 4 bases; junction bases not matched to a gene: 11. There are 16 residues in the CDR3. Germline CDR1 MNHEY, CDR2 SVGAGI. Written as DNA, the CDR3 is TGTGCCAGCAGATATGGGACAGGGGACGAACGCACTGAAGCTTTCTTT. This encodes CASRYGTGDERTEAFF.

This chain connects TRBV24-1 to TRBJ2-1; D is perhaps TRBD2 (6 bases). The germline V gene encodes CDR1 KGHDR and CDR2 SFDVKD. V was pared by 5 bases and J by 0 bases, with 7 bases between. The CDR3 has 14 amino acids. The chain's CDR3 is CATSGAGSYNEQFF. As DNA, the CDR3 is TGTGCCACCAGTGGAGCGGGCTCCTACAATGAGCAGTTCTTC.

This clonotype was seen only a few times. This chain connects TRBV13 to TRBJ2-7; D may be TRBD2 (5 bases). The CDR3 extends over 12 amino acids. With 5 bases removed from V and 7 bases from J, the gap between germline ends came to 12 bases. Germline values: CDR1 PRHDT, CDR2 FYEKMQ (reference sequence). The CDR3 coding sequence is TGTGCCAGCAGCCCCACTTCGGGGGAGCAGTACTTC. Translated: CASSPTSGEQYF. Combining the CDR3 with reference TRBV13 and TRBJ2-7 gives the whole variable domain AAGVIQSPRHLIKEKRETATLKCYPIPRHDTVYWYQQGPGQDPQFLISFYEKMQSDKGSIPDRFSAQQFSDYHSELNMSSLELGDSALYFCASSPTSGEQYFGPGTRLTVT.

This clonotype came up once. This chain connects TRBV11-1 to TRBJ2-7; tentatively, D is TRBD2 (5 bases). CDR1 is SGHAT, CDR2 FQDESV, per germline (reference sequence). CDR3 length: 14 amino acids. Trimming shortened V by 5 bases and J by 3 bases, and 14 bases separated the two germline ends. CDR3 region: CASSPADGIYEQYF. In DNA, the CDR3 is TGTGCCAGCAGCCCGGCGGACGGGATCTACGAGCAGTACTTC.